The entry that follows covers one TCR beta chain sequence. Its antigen is unidentified. This entry belongs to a study of a mutant IDH1 vaccine in newly diagnosed glioma. Study-wide context: Patients were given eight vaccinations, scheduled in weeks 1, 3, 5, 7, 11, 15, 19 and 23. Averaging approximately 40 years of age, treated patients were around 60% male and approximately 40% female. Commencement of vaccination occurred 4-6 weeks following radiotherapy alone, or concurrently with temozolomide cycles. Regarding the study as a whole: Alterations occurring in top peripheral T cell clonotypes seemed unrelated to pseudoprogression.

The time point: week 23, last vaccination. A 20-mer mutant IDH1 peptide at 300 ug was injected subcutaneously with topical imiquimod. CDR1 and CDR2 (germline): SGHRS, YFSETQ. This CDR3 contains 14 residues. Losses at the gene ends were 6 bases for V and 3 bases for J; bases not matched to a gene: 7. The data were produced by immunoSEQ multiplex PCR, yet TCRdb's version contains in-frame clones alone and is incomplete. The sample has approximately 50,000 clones, around 87% seen once. The TCR originated in a man aged 40-49 years with glioma. Sequencing used PBMCs, obtained from a glioma patient whose treatment included an IDH1 peptide vaccine. The V call is TRBV5-1, the J call TRBJ2-3; the match to TRBD1 covers 7 bases. CDR3 amino acids: CASTRRQGTDTQYF. The CDR3 DNA follows: TGCGCCAGCACACGAAGACAGGGAACAGATACGCAGTATTTT.